This TCR beta chain was captured by sequencing in a study of post-analysis software for immune sequencing data (dated by TCRdb to 2013 to 2016). Notes on the research overall: Relapsing-remitting, secondary progressive and progressive-relapsing multiple sclerosis were recorded as disease courses, and subtype annotation was lacking for some patients. Patient repertoires were compared against about twelve previously published healthy control repertoires from donors aged about 6 to 27 years. A subset of samples was prepared in parallel using single-end sample barcoding, then pooled and co-amplified after Illumina adapter ligation.

TCR beta repertoires were profiled from peripheral blood of roughly 13 young patients with multiple sclerosis to demonstrate the VDJtools post-analysis software. Multiple sclerosis patients were children and adolescents aged about 6 to 16 years. The receptor library was made with PCR. TCRdb lists the instrument as Illumina HiSeq 2500. Unique molecular identifiers were incorporated into TCR beta cDNA libraries to reduce PCR and sequencing biases. Approximately 500,000 cDNA molecules were obtained per 1 to 10 million input T cells, so each molecule approximated one T cell. The patient libraries were prepared and sequenced using the same protocol as the earlier healthy control dataset. Within a given batch, samples were prepared together, multiplexed and sequenced on the same HiSeq lane. As for the original processing: Raw barcoded reads were processed with MIGEC, and single-read molecular identifier groups were discarded before consensus assembly and CDR3 extraction. VDJtools was used for post-analysis of the clonotype tables, with diversity normalized by down-sampling every dataset to the smallest sample size. In repertoire overlap clustering, CDR3 amino acid sequences, but not nucleotide sequences, were matched to correct batch-related cross-sample contamination. TCRdb handled the public reads itself, with Q25 trimming in fastp and clone calling in MiXCR, and kept productive beta chains. Merged by CDR3 protein, the rows form single entries marked with the most common genes and DNA. It is TCRdb's table, rather than the study itself, that gives the V and J calls and clone size. This sample is represented by some 800,000 distinct CDR3 sequences; 40% to 55% of them were singletons. The ten largest clones capture just under 5% of the sample.

A remark on this clonotype: The target of this receptor is not known. No quality values exist for individual bases; no much larger clone is one base distant.

CDR3 length: 12 amino acids, cysteine to phenylalanine. Only CDR3 DNA remains: 36 bases, in frame from the first base. The junction carries 15 bases between V and J, which are trimmed by 8 bases and 8 bases respectively. CDR1 MNHEY and CDR2 SVGAGI are derived from the germline V gene. Broad study findings and their caveats: The multiple sclerosis patient group was slightly younger than the control group. Multiple sclerosis patients had significantly lower normalized Chao1 diversity than controls, a result that suggests substantial peripheral T-cell clonal expansion. Significantly higher frequencies in patients than in controls were found for roughly 5 TRBV segments, including TRBV5-6, TRBV5-1 and TRBV20-1. Direct clustering with F measure revealed strong co-clustering of samples prepared in the same batch, which led to a batch-effect correction.

The sequence links TRBV6-5 to TRBJ1-2; there is no confident call for the D gene. This TCR was sampled from a girl aged 5-17 years with multiple sclerosis. Sequenced: blood. The nucleotide sequence is given as TGTGCCAGCTGGGATCCTGTCGGAGGCTACACCTTC. This gives the protein CASWDPVGGYTF.